The T cell receptor (beta chain) under discussion was sequenced for a study of CD8 T cells in ankylosing spondylitis. It was by quantitative 5'-RACE with molecular barcodes that TCR beta libraries were made. Each CDR3 protein is one row after TCRdb ran MiXCR on the 5' RACE reads. Among around 160,000 distinct CDR3 sequences listed, 11% were seen once. The CDR3 totals 14 residues. Germline assignment: CDR1 SGHTA and CDR2 FQGNSA. As concerns this clonotype: The junction differs from germline at one of its ends, possibly a read error.

Sequenced material: blood, either unsorted or a sorted T cell fraction (not recorded which). The receptor comes from a male donor with ankylosing spondylitis or in good health (not recorded which). The chain uses TRBV7-2 and TRBJ2-5, with D possibly matching TRBD1 (6 bases). The CDR3 reads CASSITQGQGTQYF. For the CDR3, the DNA is TGTGCCAGCAGCATCACGCAGGGGCAAGGGACCCAGTACTTC.